This paragraph covers one TCR beta chain sequence. Which antigen it targets is not known. Base qualities are missing; no much larger clone stands one base away. The CDR3 starts with the cysteine, ends with the phenylalanine, and has 15 residues. Just CDR3 DNA is preserved here, 45 bases in frame from base 1. Taken from the germline V gene, the CDR1 and CDR2 loops are MNHNS and SASEGT. V lost 7 bases and J lost 6 bases; the stretch between them is 21 bases long. The library was made by the immunoSEQ multiplex PCR assay. As for the original processing: A statistical classification framework was developed to diagnose cytomegalovirus status using the catalog of TCR beta chain sequences. TCRdb stores this immuneACCESS table with in-frame sequences only. Part of the clones is absent; in the studies checked, under half of the shortfall reflects unresolved V genes, and no reason is known for the rest. The DNA was the basis for D and trimming; V, J and clone size are from that table. In this sample the table shows under 200,000 clones, around 96% of which occur a single time. The ten largest make up roughly 0.83% of the sample.

Separate from the roughly 660-subject first cohort, the validation cohort of roughly 130 subjects was the group to which the donors belonged. This entry belongs to a study of cytomegalovirus exposure and HLA in healthy donors (dated by TCRdb to the late 2010s). Study-level background: According to a later analysis, one platform produced both the 110 or so validation repertoires and the roughly 640 repertoires of the first cohort. The study aimed to test whether signatures of past pathogen exposure could be identified by cataloging public T cell receptors. Along with the roughly 670-subject first cohort, a separate validation cohort of over 90 different subjects was used. To predict cytomegalovirus infection status, the study combined high-throughput TCR immunosequencing, statistical association of individual TCRs with disease status, and machine learning. The paper's findings and limits, for the study overall: A later analysis had no HLA typing for the validation cohort, so co-occurrence there was scored across all 110 or so repertoires. In vitro tests confirmed that three of the cytomegalovirus-associated TCR beta chains recognize cytomegalovirus antigens. Cytomegalovirus status was reported to be diagnosed by the classifier with high specificity and sensitivity in both the original and validation cohorts. Most TCR sequences were observed very rarely across donors, whereas some public TCRs were present in many individuals. The study listed 150 to 200 TCR beta chains as associated with cytomegalovirus. According to the authors, the approach could potentially be generalized to other disease states and immunological phenotypes. In a later analysis, TCRs clustered in the first cohort were found to also tend to co-occur in the roughly 130 validation repertoires, with over 90% of cluster scores above 0.

Material for sequencing was PBMCs. Here the chain combines TRBV6-1 and TRBJ1-1; the D gene is not confidently resolved. This receptor was identified in a woman aged 18-30 years in good health and CMV-seronegative. The CDR3 region has the sequence CASTWTHTSEAEAFF. The nucleotides are TGTGCCAGCACATGGACTCACACATCTGAGGCTGAAGCTTTCTTT.